The present entry profiles one T cell receptor beta chain with its context. This entry belongs to a study of blood T cell repertoires in COVID-19. Across the whole study: T cells, B-cell-depleted T cells, or PBMCs supplied cDNA or gDNA.

The CDR3 runs 15 residues. After removal of 0 bases from V and 6 bases from J, the junction contained 4 bases not matched to a gene. Germline V gives CDR1 LNHDA, CDR2 SQIVND (reference sequence). Libraries were prepared by immunoSEQ multiplex PCR; TCRdb keeps only in-frame clonotypes and omits some of them. The table includes approximately 300,000 clones, 70% to 90% detected once. Recruitment covered about two dozen US areas and drew participants whose ages spanned 18 to 89 years. Cohorts were assigned according to the clinical history that participants reported. Recovered participants had two consecutive negative NP/OP PCR tests, healthcare professional clearance, or symptom resolution.

Sequenced: PBMCs or T cells enriched from blood (not recorded which). The chain joins TRBV19 to TRBJ1-5, with 8 nucleotides matching TRBD1. This clonotype was obtained from a woman in her thirties who had recovered from COVID-19. The CDR3 region is CASSIEDRVFQPQHF. Here the CDR3 DNA reads TGTGCCAGTAGTATAGAGGACAGGGTGTTTCAGCCCCAGCATTTT.